Sequencing of this T cell receptor beta chain was carried out in a study of T cell responses to AZD1222 COVID-19 vaccine. Study results and limitations: Spike as a whole was targeted by vaccine-associated CD4 TCRs, dominant at 160-218 and 743-854. Repertoires were obtained solely post-peak T cell response.

The junction had 4 bases not matched to a gene; V was cut back by 1 base and J by 7 bases. CDR3 length equals 14 residues. Per germline, CDR1 SGHDT and CDR2 YYEEEE. For this clone: Its matching antigen is unknown.

Pooling was applied to second doses at about 4 or about 12 weeks. Assay used: immunoSEQ multiplex PCR; TCRdb lists only in-frame clones, some missing. This table holds about 160,000 clones, around 90% found once. The material sequenced was peripheral blood, taken 28 days after the second AZD1222 dose. The receptor was isolated from an adult who received the AZD1222 COVID-19 vaccine. The chain links TRBV5-6 to TRBJ1-2; TRBD1 matches at 10 bases. The CDR3: CASSLPGTGVGYTF. The DNA of the CDR3 is TGTGCCAGCAGCTTGCCCGGGACAGGGGTTGGCTACACCTTC.